Each of the 5 T cell receptor beta chains below was sequenced from the same sample in a study of regulatory T cells in long-lasting Graves disease. Assembly of TCR beta libraries relied on iRepertoire HTBI primers together with Arm-PCR of CDR3 regions. Via MiXCR, TCRdb re-called the multiplex PCR reads, giving one row per CDR3 protein. The sample consists of hundreds of thousands of distinct CDR3 sequences, 16% of them appearing once. Time point denoted: newly diagnosed GD, antithyroid drugs for less than 3 months. The TCR library was made from RNA extracted from PBMCs. Another study also made use of these data, one on T cells in Graves' hyperthyroidism and ophthalmopathy.

This sample comprised peripheral blood mononuclear cells (PBMCs), obtained at new diagnosis, from a patient treated with antithyroid drugs. Receptors originate from a man in his forties with Graves disease.

This clonotype has more than one count but fewer than ten. V and J are TRBV19 and TRBJ2-3; D tentatively fits TRBD1 or TRBD2 (5 bases each). Germline lookup yields CDR1 LNHDA and CDR2 SQIVND (reference sequence). The CDR3 contains 17 residues. V gave up 4 bases and J gave up 2 bases, with 19 bases separating them. CDR3 nucleotides: TGTGCCAGTAGTAGGAACCCCCGGGACGGATTCACAGATACGCAGTATTTT. This encodes CASSRNPRDGFTDTQYF.

In this sample, this clonotype turned up once. The CDR3 sequence is CASSLSPARSETQYF. The CDR3 DNA reads TGTGCCAGCAGCTTAAGCCCGGCTAGAAGCGAGACCCAGTACTTC. This chain links TRBV7-6 with TRBJ2-5; D not certain. V gave up 2 bases and J gave up 5 bases, with 15 bases separating them. This CDR3 spans 15 amino acids. Germline CDR1 is SGHVS and CDR2 is FNYEAQ.

The V gene is TRBV2, the J gene TRBJ1-6; D might be TRBD1 (6 bases). This CDR3 is built from 14 residues. Trimming shortened V by 4 bases and J by 10 bases, and 14 bases separated the two germline ends. Germline assignment: CDR1 SNHLY and CDR2 FYNNEI. CDR3 DNA: TGTGCCAGCAGTGCCCCCGGGGGGGGCTCACCCCTCCACTTT. It is translated as CASSAPGGGSPLHF.

This clonotype was seen a few times. CDR3 sequence (DNA): TGTGCCAGCAGCGCCACCCCTCTAGCGGGGGAACCCTACGAGCAGTACTTC. Amino acids: CASSATPLAGEPYEQYF. The J gene is TRBJ2-7, the V gene TRBV5-4, with 10 positions matching TRBD2. J was trimmed by 2 bases and V by 4 bases; bases with no gene match: 12. This CDR3 has 17 amino acids. The germline CDR1 and CDR2 sequences are SGHNT and YYREEE (reference sequence). Full variable domain (missing parts from reference TRBV5-4 and TRBJ2-7): ETGVTQSPTHLIKTRGQQVTLRCSSQSGHNTVSWYQQALGQGPQFIFQYYREEENGRGNFPPRFSGLQFPNYSSELNVNALELDDSALYLCASSATPLAGEPYEQYFGPGTRLTVT.

About this clonotype itself: This could be a read error, since a much larger clone is one nucleotide away. The V call is TRBV11-3, the J call TRBJ2-1; D perhaps matches TRBD1 (6 bases). The germline V gene encodes CDR1 SGHNT and CDR2 YENEEA. This CDR3 comprises 11 residues. Here the CDR3 reads CAGSFRGEQFF. DNA for the CDR3: TGTGCCGGCAGCTTCAGGGGTGAGCAGTTCTTC.